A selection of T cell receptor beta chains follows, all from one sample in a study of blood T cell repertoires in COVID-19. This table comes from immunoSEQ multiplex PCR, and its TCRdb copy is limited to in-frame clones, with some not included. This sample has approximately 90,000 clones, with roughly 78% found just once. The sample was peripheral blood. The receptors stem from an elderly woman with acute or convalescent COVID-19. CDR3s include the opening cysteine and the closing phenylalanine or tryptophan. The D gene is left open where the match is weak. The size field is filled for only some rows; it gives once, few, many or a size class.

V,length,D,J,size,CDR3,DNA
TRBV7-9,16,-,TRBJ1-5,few,CASSLTQGKGNQPQHF,TGTGCCAGCAGCTTAACACAGGGAAAAGGCAATCAGCCCCAGCATTTT
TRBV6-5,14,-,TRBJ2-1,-,CASSYEVSYNEQFF,TGTGCCAGCAGTTACGAGGTCTCCTACAATGAGCAGTTCTTC
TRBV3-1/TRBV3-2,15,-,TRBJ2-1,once,CASSQGLAGLNEQFF,TGTGCCAGCAGCCAAGGGCTAGCCGGTCTCAATGAGCAGTTCTTC
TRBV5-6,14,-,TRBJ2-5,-,CASSLYGDQETQYF,TGTGCCAGCAGCTTGTACGGGGACCAAGAGACCCAGTACTTC
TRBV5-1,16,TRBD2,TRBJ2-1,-,CASAPLAGRSYNEQFF,TGCGCCAGCGCCCCCCTAGCGGGGCGATCCTACAATGAGCAGTTCTTC
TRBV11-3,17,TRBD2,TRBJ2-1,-,CASSLDTASGTYNEQFF,TGTGCCAGCAGCTTAGATACGGCTAGCGGAACCTACAATGAGCAGTTCTTC
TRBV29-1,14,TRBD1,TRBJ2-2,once,CSVMTGGITGELFF,TGCAGCGTCATGACAGGGGGCATCACCGGGGAGCTGTTTTTT
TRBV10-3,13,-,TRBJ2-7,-,CAISDRFSYEQYF,TGTGCCATCTCTGACAGGTTTTCCTACGAGCAGTACTTC
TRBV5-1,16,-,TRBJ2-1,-,CASSREGLGSYNEQFF,TGCGCCAGCAGCCGCGAAGGACTGGGCTCCTACAATGAGCAGTTCTTC
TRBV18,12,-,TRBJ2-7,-,CASSPSTYEQYF,TGTGCCAGCTCACCGAGCACCTACGAGCAGTACTTC
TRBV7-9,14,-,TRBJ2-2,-,CASSLIPNTGELFF,TGTGCCAGCAGCCTAATCCCGAACACCGGGGAGCTGTTTTTT
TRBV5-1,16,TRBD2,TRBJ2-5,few,CASSSLGTSGQETQYF,TGCGCCAGCAGCTCCTTGGGGACTAGCGGCCAAGAGACCCAGTACTTC
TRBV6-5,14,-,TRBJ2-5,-,CASSPQGPKETQYF,TGTGCCAGCAGCCCGCAGGGGCCCAAAGAGACCCAGTACTTC
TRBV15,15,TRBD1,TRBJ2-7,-,CATSRNIDRVDEQYF,TGTGCCACCAGCAGAAACATTGACAGGGTCGACGAGCAGTACTTC
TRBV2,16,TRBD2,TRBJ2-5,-,CASSPSSGGARETQYF,TGTGCCAGCAGCCCCTCTAGCGGGGGGGCCCGAGAGACCCAGTACTTC
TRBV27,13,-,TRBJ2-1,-,CASSFQVFNEQFF,TGTGCCAGCAGTTTTCAGGTTTTCAATGAGCAGTTCTTC
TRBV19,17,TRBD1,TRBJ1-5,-,CASSSLGTGLSNQPQHF,TGTGCCAGTAGTAGCCTCGGGACAGGGCTTTCCAATCAGCCCCAGCATTTT
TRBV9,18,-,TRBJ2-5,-,CASTLGGESSRDQETQYF,TGTGCCAGCACCCTAGGCGGAGAGAGTTCTCGGGACCAAGAGACCCAGTACTTC
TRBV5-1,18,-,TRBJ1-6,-,CASSLNGQKSSYNSPLHF,TGCGCCAGCAGCTTGAATGGGCAGAAGAGCTCCTATAATTCACCCCTCCACTTT
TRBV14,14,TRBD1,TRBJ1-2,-,CASSQGYRGHGYTF,TGTGCCAGCAGCCAAGGCTACAGGGGCCATGGCTACACCTTC
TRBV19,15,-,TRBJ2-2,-,CASSISGVNTGELFF,TGTGCCAGTAGTATTTCAGGCGTGAACACCGGGGAGCTGTTTTTT
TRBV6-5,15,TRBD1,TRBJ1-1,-,CASSYWGQADTEAFF,TGTGCCAGCAGTTATTGGGGACAGGCCGACACTGAAGCTTTCTTT
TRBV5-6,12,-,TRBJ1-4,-,CASSLKKRGLFF,TGTGCCAGCAGCCTAAAAAAACGGGGACTGTTTTTT
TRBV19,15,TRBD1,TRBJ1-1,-,CASNRDRGPNTEAFF,TGTGCCAGTAACCGGGACAGGGGCCCTAACACTGAAGCTTTCTTT
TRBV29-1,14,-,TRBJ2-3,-,CSVEGARGADTQYF,TGCAGCGTTGAGGGGGCACGTGGCGCAGATACGCAGTATTTT
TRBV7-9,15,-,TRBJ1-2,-,CASSSRDRTSGGYTF,TGTGCCAGCAGCTCTCGTGACAGGACCTCGGGGGGCTACACCTTC
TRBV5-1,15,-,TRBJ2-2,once,CASRRTNSRTGELFF,TGCGCCAGCAGACGGACTAACTCGAGGACCGGGGAGCTGTTTTTT
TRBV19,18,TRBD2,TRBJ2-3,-,CASSLRKGLDSSTDTQYF,TGTGCCAGTAGTCTTAGGAAGGGACTAGACTCTAGCACAGATACGCAGTATTTT
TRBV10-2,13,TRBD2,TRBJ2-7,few,CASRTSGAYEQYF,TGCGCCAGCAGGACTAGCGGGGCCTACGAGCAGTACTTC
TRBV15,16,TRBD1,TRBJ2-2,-,CATSGSRGLNTGELFF,TGTGCCACCAGCGGGTCCAGGGGGTTGAACACCGGGGAGCTGTTTTTT
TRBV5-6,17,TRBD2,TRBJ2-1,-,CASSLGATGTRNNEQFF,TGTGCCAGCAGCCTCGGCGCTACCGGGACTAGAAACAATGAGCAGTTCTTC
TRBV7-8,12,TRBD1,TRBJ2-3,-,CASSQGADTQYF,TGTGCCAGCAGCCAGGGGGCTGATACGCAGTATTTT
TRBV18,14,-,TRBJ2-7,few,CASSDLTDSYEQYF,TGTGCCAGCTCAGATTTGACAGACTCCTACGAGCAGTACTTC
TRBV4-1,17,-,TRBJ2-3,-,CASSRRQTVLNTDTQYF,TGCGCCAGCAGCCGCCGACAGACAGTACTTAACACAGATACGCAGTATTTT
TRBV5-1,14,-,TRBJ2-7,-,CASTFSRGGREQYF,TGCGCCAGCACTTTTTCTAGGGGGGGTCGCGAGCAGTACTTC
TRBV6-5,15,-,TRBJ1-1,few,CASSSPATMNTEAFF,TGTGCCAGCAGTTCCCCCGCTACTATGAACACTGAAGCTTTCTTT
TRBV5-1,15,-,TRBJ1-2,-,CASSLEFGAYNGYTF,TGCGCCAGCAGCTTGGAATTTGGGGCCTATAACGGCTACACCTTC
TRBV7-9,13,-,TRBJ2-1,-,CASTPATYNEQFF,TGTGCCAGCACCCCCGCTACCTACAATGAGCAGTTCTTC
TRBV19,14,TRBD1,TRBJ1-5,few,CASSMTGGDQPQHF,TGTGCCAGTAGTATGACAGGGGGTGATCAGCCCCAGCATTTT
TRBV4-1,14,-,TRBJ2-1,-,CASSQRLGSDEQFF,TGCGCCAGCAGCCAAAGACTAGGTTCGGATGAGCAGTTCTTC
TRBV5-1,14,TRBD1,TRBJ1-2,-,CASSRRTGLYGYTF,TGCGCCAGCAGCCGAAGGACAGGGCTCTATGGCTACACCTTC
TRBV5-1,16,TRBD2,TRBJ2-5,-,CASSSRGSGIQETQYF,TGCGCCAGCAGCTCGAGGGGTAGCGGGATTCAAGAGACCCAGTACTTC
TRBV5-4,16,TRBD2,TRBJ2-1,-,CASSAPTSGSRFEQFF,TGTGCCAGCAGCGCCCCGACTAGCGGGAGCAGGTTTGAGCAGTTCTTC
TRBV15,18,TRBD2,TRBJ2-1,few,CATSRDPRTSQPGGEQFF,TGTGCCACCAGCAGAGATCCCCGGACTAGCCAGCCCGGCGGTGAGCAGTTCTTC
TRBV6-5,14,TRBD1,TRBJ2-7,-,CASSSGTGDYEQYF,TGTGCCAGCTCTTCCGGGACAGGGGACTACGAGCAGTACTTC
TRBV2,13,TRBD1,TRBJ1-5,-,CASRDRASQPQHF,TGTGCCAGCCGGGACAGGGCTTCTCAGCCCCAGCATTTT
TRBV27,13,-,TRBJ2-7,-,CASSLQGGHEQYF,TGTGCCAGCAGTCTGCAGGGGGGCCACGAGCAGTACTTC
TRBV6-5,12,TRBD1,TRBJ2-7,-,CASAWDSYEQYF,TGTGCCAGCGCCTGGGACAGCTACGAGCAGTACTTC
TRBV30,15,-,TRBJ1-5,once,CAWDVSGWRGQPQHF,TGTGCCTGGGACGTCTCGGGGTGGCGGGGACAGCCCCAGCATTTT
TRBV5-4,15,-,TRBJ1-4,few,CASSVAGTTNEKLFF,TGTGCCAGCAGCGTAGCCGGGACAACTAATGAAAAACTGTTTTTT
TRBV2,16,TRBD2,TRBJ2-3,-,CASGRVAGGRADTQYF,TGTGCCAGCGGACGGGTAGCGGGGGGGCGGGCAGATACGCAGTATTTT
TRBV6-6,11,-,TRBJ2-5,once,CASSPQGTPYF,TGTGCCAGCAGTCCGCAGGGTACCCCGTACTTC
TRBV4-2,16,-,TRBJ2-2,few,CASSPGVRERSGELFF,TGTGCCAGCAGCCCAGGAGTACGGGAACGAAGCGGGGAGCTGTTTTTT
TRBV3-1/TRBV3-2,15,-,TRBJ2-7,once,CASSPSGGRIYEQYF,TGTGCCAGCAGCCCGAGTGGGGGGAGAATCTACGAGCAGTACTTC